The sequence of this TCR beta chain was determined in a study of blood T cell repertoires in COVID-19. For the study at large: There were acute and convalescent COVID-19 samples, and they came from the United States, Italy and Spain.

The CDR3 is made up of 23 amino acids. Germline V CDR1 and CDR2: MDHEN, SYDVKM. The ends lost 5 bases at V and 2 bases at J; junction bases unmatched: 27. How the authors handled the data: For nucleated cells, counts were estimated from reference gene primer amplification. Clones were read by immunoSEQ multiplex PCR, and TCRdb kept only the in-frame ones, dropping some. V and J calls and clone size are given by that table; D and trimming were obtained from the DNA. The repertoire holds approximately 170,000 clones, 83% seen once, with under 2.5% in the top ten. Sequenced material: peripheral blood. This TCR was sampled from a woman of 80 years or more with acute or convalescent COVID-19. The chain links TRBV28 to TRBJ1-2; 12 nucleotides agree with TRBD1. This CDR3 reads CASSTSSPQPWGQGARSNYGYTF. In DNA form, the CDR3 reads TGTGCCAGCAGTACATCGTCACCTCAACCATGGGGACAGGGGGCAAGGTCAAACTATGGCTACACCTTC.